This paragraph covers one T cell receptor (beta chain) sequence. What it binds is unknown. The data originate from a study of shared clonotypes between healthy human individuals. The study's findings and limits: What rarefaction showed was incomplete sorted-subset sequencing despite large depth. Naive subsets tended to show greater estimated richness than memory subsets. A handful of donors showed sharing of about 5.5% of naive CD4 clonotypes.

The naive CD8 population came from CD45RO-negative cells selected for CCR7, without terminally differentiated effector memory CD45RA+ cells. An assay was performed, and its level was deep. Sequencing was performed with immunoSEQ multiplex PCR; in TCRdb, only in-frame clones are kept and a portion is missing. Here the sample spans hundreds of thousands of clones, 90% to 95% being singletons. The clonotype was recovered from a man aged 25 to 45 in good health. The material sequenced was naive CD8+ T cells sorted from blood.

The CDR3: CASSGQGGYTF. Here the CDR3 DNA reads TGTGCCAGCAGCGGACAGGGTGGCTACACCTTC. J is TRBJ1-2 and V is TRBV6-1, with 8 bases matching TRBD1. J gave up 7 bases and V 6 bases, and 1 base lay outside the gene matches. The V gene's germline CDR1 is MNHNS and CDR2 SASEGT. CDR3 length: 11 amino acids.